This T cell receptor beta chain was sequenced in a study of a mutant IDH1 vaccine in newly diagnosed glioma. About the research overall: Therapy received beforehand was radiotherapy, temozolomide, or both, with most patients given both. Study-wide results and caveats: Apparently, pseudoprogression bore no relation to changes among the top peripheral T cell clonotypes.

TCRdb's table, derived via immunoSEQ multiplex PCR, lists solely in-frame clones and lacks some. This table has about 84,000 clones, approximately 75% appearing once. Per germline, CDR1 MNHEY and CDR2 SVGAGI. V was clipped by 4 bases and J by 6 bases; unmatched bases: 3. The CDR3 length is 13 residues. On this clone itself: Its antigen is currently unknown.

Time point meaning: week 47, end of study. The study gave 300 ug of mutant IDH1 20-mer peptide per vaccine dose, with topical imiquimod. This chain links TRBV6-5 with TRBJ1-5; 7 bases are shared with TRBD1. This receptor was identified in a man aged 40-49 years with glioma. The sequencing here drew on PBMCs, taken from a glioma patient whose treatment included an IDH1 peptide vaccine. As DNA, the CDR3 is TGTGCCAGCAGTTTTAACAGGGGTCAGCCCCAGCATTTT. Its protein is CASSFNRGQPQHF.